This TCR beta chain was observed in a study of cytomegalovirus exposure and HLA in healthy donors. Healthy bone marrow donors made up the donor group. The PCR made use of 60 Vbeta and 13 Jbeta primers. The assay was immunoSEQ multiplex PCR, and TCRdb's table has in-frame clones only and misses some. The sample consists of around 200,000 clones, roughly 80% of them appearing once. Trimming shortened V by 2 bases and J by 4 bases, and 6 bases separated the two germline ends. This CDR3 is 12 amino acids long. Germline values: CDR1 SGHAT, CDR2 FQNNGV. Sequencing was done on a sample of PBMCs. The TCR originated in a man aged 45-65 years in good health and CMV-seronegative. The rearrangement links TRBV11-2 to TRBJ2-7; possible D gene TRBD1, 5 bases. Written as DNA, the CDR3 is TGTGCCAGCAGCTTACAGGGATACGAGCAGTACTTC. Its translation is CASSLQGYEQYF.